The 14 T cell receptor beta chains below were found in one sample sequenced in a study of blood T cell repertoires in COVID-19. The data were produced by immunoSEQ multiplex PCR, yet TCRdb's version contains in-frame clones alone and is incomplete. The data show under 45,000 clones, around 90% seen once. Sequenced: peripheral blood. The receptors were sampled from a woman aged 80 or older in a cohort sampled during active or convalescent COVID-19.

The rearrangement joins TRBV5-8 to TRBJ1-2, with unresolved D. Germline V gives CDR1 SGHTS, CDR2 YDEGEE. The CDR3 is 11 residues long. Trimming pared 2 bases from V and 8 bases from J, leaving 7 bases between. Here the CDR3 DNA reads TGTGCCAGCAGCTTCGCGAAAGGCTACACCTTC. Translation gives CASSFAKGYTF.

The chain couples TRBV6-1 to TRBJ2-2; 7 bases align to TRBD1. The trim removed 3 bases at V and 3 bases at J, leaving 4 bases unmatched. CDR3 length equals 15 residues. Germline CDR1 reads MNHNS; CDR2 reads SASEGT. CDR3 coding DNA: TGTGCCAGCAGTGACCTGGGACAGTACACCGGGGAGCTGTTTTTT. Translating it yields CASSDLGQYTGELFF.

The J gene is TRBJ1-1, the V gene TRBV27; tentative D call: TRBD1 (6 bases). Trimming removed 10 bases at V and 5 bases at J, with 11 bases between. The CDR3 is made up of 11 amino acids. Germline values: CDR1 MNHEY, CDR2 SMNVEV (reference sequence). CDR3 sequence (DNA): TGTGCCACAACAAGGGGGACTGAAGCTTTCTTT. Its translation is CATTRGTEAFF.

This rearrangement joins TRBV7-8 to TRBJ1-2; TRBD1 matches 9 bases. Germline-derived CDR1 and CDR2 are SGHVS and FQNEAQ. J was trimmed by 8 bases and V by 5 bases; bases with no gene match: 12. This CDR3 has 15 residues. Written as DNA, the CDR3 is TGTGCCAGCAGCCTGGGGACAGGGAGGGAACGCGGCTACACCTTC. Translation: CASSLGTGRERGYTF. Full variable domain (outside the CDR3, taken from reference TRBV7-8 and TRBJ1-2): GAGVSQSPRYKVAKRGQDVALRCDPISGHVSLFWYQQALGQGPEFLTYFQNEAQLDKSGLPSDRFFAERPEGSVSTLKIQRTQQEDSAVYLCASSLGTGRERGYTFGSGTRLTVV.

This clone has a handful of counts. The genes are TRBV5-1 and TRBJ1-1; D perhaps matches TRBD1 (6 bases). Trimming cost V 4 bases and J 4 bases, with 14 bases left between them. The CDR3 is 14 amino acids. The germline V gene encodes CDR1 SGHRS and CDR2 YFSETQ. This CDR3 reads CASSLEGGGTEAFF. The DNA for the CDR3 is TGCGCCAGCAGCCTTGAGGGAGGGGGCACTGAAGCTTTCTTT.

This chain uses TRBV3-1 (or the pseudogene TRBV3-2) with TRBJ2-7, with 13 nucleotides matching TRBD2. V trimming: 3 bases; J trimming: 6 bases; junction bases outside the gene matches: 11. This CDR3 has 17 amino acids. CDR1 is LGHDT, CDR2 YNNKEL, per germline (reference sequence). The CDR3 DNA is TGTGCCAGCAGCCACCTCGGACTAGCGGGAGTATTTCGCGAGCAGTACTTC. Translation: CASSHLGLAGVFREQYF.

This chain joins TRBV5-1 and TRBJ2-1, with TRBD2 identical over 8 bases. V lost 4 bases, J lost 4 bases, and 7 bases stayed unmatched. Germline CDR1 is SGHRS and CDR2 is YFSETQ. The CDR3 has 15 residues. The CDR3 loop is CASSGTSPTYNEQFF. The CDR3 coding sequence is TGCGCCAGCAGCGGGACTAGTCCGACTTACAATGAGCAGTTCTTC.

This clone has just a few counts. This chain uses TRBV7-9 with TRBJ1-3; D is possibly TRBD1 (5 bases). The V gene lost 2 bases and the J gene lost 0 bases, with 11 bases spanning the gap. In germline, CDR1 is SEHNR, CDR2 FQNEAQ (reference sequence). CDR3 length equals 16 residues. The CDR3 here is CASSLPRQSSGNTIYF. CDR3 in DNA: TGTGCCAGCAGCTTACCCCGACAGAGCTCTGGAAACACCATATATTTT.

This chain uses TRBV27 with TRBJ1-4; D remains ambiguous. The CDR3 is 15 residues long. V lost 7 bases and J lost 0, with 12 bases in between. Germline V gene sequence: CDR1 MNHEY, CDR2 SMNVEV (reference sequence). The chain's CDR3 is CASNPRGTTNEKLFF. CDR3 bases: TGTGCCAGCAACCCCCGTGGCACAACTAATGAAAAACTGTTTTTT.

The table lists this clone with a count of one. This chain connects TRBV9 to TRBJ1-6; 11 bases map to TRBD1. This CDR3 has 16 residues. In germline, CDR1 is SGDLS, CDR2 YYNGEE. V dropped 0 bases and J dropped 9; count of bases not matched to a gene: 5. The CDR3 here is CASSVESGQGVSPLHF. CDR3 nucleotides: TGTGCCAGCAGCGTAGAGTCGGGACAGGGGGTTTCACCCCTCCACTTT.

This chain connects TRBV5-6 to TRBJ1-2; perhaps TRBD1 as D (6 bases). The CDR3 contains 16 residues. Germline V lookup: CDR1 SGHDT, CDR2 YYEEEE. Trimming pared 0 bases from V and 3 bases from J, leaving 15 bases between. CDR3 region: CASSLGSAGEHYGYTF. In nucleotides, the CDR3 is TGTGCCAGCAGCTTGGGGTCGGCAGGGGAACACTATGGCTACACCTTC.

The chain employs TRBV6-5 and TRBJ2-1; 8 nucleotides agree with TRBD2. The CDR3 consists of 16 residues. V lost 2 bases to trimming and J lost 0 bases; unmatched junction nucleotides: 3. Germline loops: CDR1 MNHEY, CDR2 SVGAGI. The CDR3 DNA sequence: TGTGCCAGCAGTTACCGCCGGGGGGGCTCCTACAATGAGCAGTTCTTC. Translating it yields CASSYRRGGSYNEQFF.

The V and J genes are TRBV7-2 and TRBJ2-1; possible D gene TRBD2, 7 bases. Germline V lookup: CDR1 SGHTA, CDR2 FQGNSA. This CDR3 has 15 residues. V lost 2 bases and J lost 5, with 13 bases in between. CDR3 in amino acids: CASSLRGAGHNEQFF. DNA of the CDR3: TGTGCCAGCAGCTTACGGGGGGCCGGTCACAATGAGCAGTTCTTC.

The genes are TRBV6-5 and TRBJ1-2; 11 nucleotides line up with TRBD1. The CDR3 spans 14 residues. Unmatched junction bases numbered 6, after V lost 5 bases and J lost 7 bases. In germline, CDR1 is MNHEY, CDR2 SVGAGI. In DNA, the CDR3 is TGTGCCAGCAGTAGGACAGGGGGCCTGCGTGGCTACACCTTC. Encoded protein: CASSRTGGLRGYTF.